Listed below are T cell receptor beta chains from one sample, sequenced in a study of cytomegalovirus exposure and HLA in healthy donors. The method was immunoSEQ multiplex PCR; TCRdb's version includes in-frame clones alone and lacks a portion of them. The sample lists about 96,000 clones; 65% to 80% were seen once. Sequenced input: PBMCs. The receptors originated from a female donor in good health and CMV-seropositive. Each CDR3 is given with its conserved first and last residue. D genes are given only for firm matches. A clone size is listed for some rows: how often the clone was seen (once, few, many), or a class if it is expanded.

d_gene	j_gene	abundance	v_gene	CDR3aa	CDR3nt
NA	TRBJ1-4	once	TRBV28	CASSPYPGEKLFF	TGTGCCAGCAGTCCCTATCCCGGTGAAAAACTGTTTTTT
TRBD2	TRBJ2-3	few	TRBV6-4	CASSETSGSYTQYF	TGTGCCAGCAGTGAAACTAGCGGGAGTTATACGCAGTATTTT
TRBD1	TRBJ1-5	NA	TRBV2	CASSGTGRGYQPQHF	TGTGCCAGCAGCGGGACCGGCAGGGGGTATCAGCCCCAGCATTTT
NA	TRBJ1-2	NA	TRBV4-2	CASSQARAGYTF	TGTGCCAGCAGCCAAGCCAGGGCGGGCTACACCTTC
NA	TRBJ1-4	few	TRBV4-3	CASKKQATTNEKLFF	TGCGCCAGCAAAAAACAGGCTACAACTAATGAAAAACTGTTTTTT
TRBD1	TRBJ2-3	NA	TRBV11-2	CASSPFGGQEGGDTQYF	TGTGCCAGCAGCCCCTTTGGAGGACAGGAAGGTGGAGATACGCAGTATTTT
NA	TRBJ1-2	NA	TRBV28	CASSPPGRASYGYTF	TGTGCCAGCAGCCCGCCTGGGCGGGCCAGCTATGGCTACACCTTC
TRBD1	TRBJ1-2	NA	TRBV5-4	CASSLAGTGKSYGYTF	TGTGCCAGCAGCTTGGCGGGGACAGGGAAAAGTTATGGCTACACCTTC
NA	TRBJ2-3	many	TRBV4-1	CASSQIGGTDTQYF	TGCGCCAGCAGCCAAATCGGAGGCACAGATACGCAGTATTTT
TRBD2	TRBJ2-7	NA	TRBV27	CASKTSGRAYEQYF	TGTGCCAGCAAGACTAGCGGGAGAGCCTACGAGCAGTACTTC
TRBD1	TRBJ1-2	NA	TRBV10-3	CAISEERGREHGYTF	TGTGCCATCAGTGAGGAGAGGGGGCGCGAGCATGGCTACACCTTC
NA	TRBJ1-2	NA	TRBV5-1	CASSLTSAAGYGYTF	TGCGCCAGCAGCTTGACTAGCGCAGCGGGCTATGGCTACACCTTC
NA	TRBJ1-3	once	TRBV7-6	CASSLAMADSGNTIYF	TGTGCCAGCAGCTTAGCTATGGCAGACTCTGGAAACACCATATATTTT
NA	TRBJ1-6	NA	TRBV5-1	CASSLSGGSYNSPLHF	TGCGCCAGCAGCTTGAGCGGGGGCTCCTATAATTCACCCCTCCACTTT
TRBD1	TRBJ2-1	NA	TRBV9	CASSTRQGVANEQFF	TGTGCCAGCAGCACAAGACAGGGGGTCGCCAATGAGCAGTTCTTC
NA	TRBJ1-2	NA	TRBV28	CASFLGGGRSYGYTF	TGTGCCAGCTTCTTAGGGGGGGGGCGCAGCTATGGCTACACCTTC
NA	TRBJ2-1	NA	TRBV7-9	CASSLPGGAYNEQFF	TGTGCCAGCAGCTTACCGGGGGGCGCCTACAATGAGCAGTTCTTC
TRBD1	TRBJ2-3	NA	TRBV6-4	CASSDSPPGQGGTDTQYF	TGTGCCAGCAGTGACTCGCCGCCAGGACAGGGGGGGACAGATACGCAGTATTTT
NA	TRBJ1-1	NA	TRBV6-6	CASSATGDTEAFF	TGTGCCAGCAGTGCGACCGGGGACACTGAAGCTTTCTTT
TRBD1	TRBJ1-1	NA	TRBV28	CASSTGGTEAFF	TGTGCCAGCAGTACAGGGGGCACTGAAGCTTTCTTT
TRBD2	TRBJ2-1	NA	TRBV11-3	CASSLRGVLNEQFF	TGTGCCAGCAGCTTACGGGGGGTTCTCAATGAGCAGTTCTTC